This T cell receptor (beta chain) comes out of a study of blood T cell repertoires in COVID-19. In the study overall: T cells, B-cell-depleted T cells, or PBMCs provided the cDNA or gDNA that served as material.

Everyone who took part was 18 to 89 years old, and they came from about two dozen US areas. Clinical history as reported by participants underpinned cohort assignment. Per the original data handling: How many nucleated cells were present was estimated from reference gene primer amplification. Clones were sequenced by immunoSEQ multiplex PCR, and TCRdb holds only the in-frame ones, with some missing. The DNA gave D and trimming, while V, J and clone size come from that table. The sample shows some 400,000 clones, 91% of them seen only once. In regard to this clone: A junction boundary mismatches the germline segment, possibly from a read error.

The CDR3 loop spans 16 amino acids. Germline-derived CDR1 and CDR2 are LNHDA and SQIVND (reference sequence). The V gene is TRBV19, the J gene TRBJ1-4; D not certain. The clonotype comes from a woman aged 40 to 50 who had been exposed to COVID-19. The sequenced material came from PBMCs or T cells enriched from blood (not recorded which). The CDR3 nucleotides are TGTGCCAGTACTATATCCGCGGCGGGGAGGAGTGAAAAACTGTTTTTT. As protein: CASTISAAGRSEKLFF.